A selection of T cell receptor beta chains follows, all from one sample in a study of OX40 agonist ivuxolimab in advanced cancers. Data came from immunoSEQ multiplex PCR; TCRdb stores just in-frame clones and leaves some out. The sample yields tens of thousands of clones, 75% to 95% seen once. This specimen was CD4+ or CD8+ T cells sorted from blood, taken in a trial of the OX40 agonist ivuxolimab. These receptors were taken from an adult with an advanced solid tumor such as melanoma, head and neck, liver or kidney cancer. The CDR3 runs from the conserved cysteine through the conserved F or W. D genes are given only for firm matches. Expanded clones are given a class, and other clones once, few, many or no size at all.

>TRBJ1-5|NA|TRBD1|TRBV5-1
TGCGCCAGCAGTCCCGACAGGGGCAATCAGCCCCAGCATTTT
CASSPDRGNQPQHF
>TRBJ2-3|NA|NA|TRBV7-2
TGTGCCAGCAGCTTGACCGGGGTAGGAGGTACAGATACGCAGTATTTT
CASSLTGVGGTDTQYF
>TRBJ2-7|NA|NA|TRBV19
TGTGCCAGTAGTAAATGGGGCGAGCAGTACTTC
CASSKWGEQYF
>TRBJ1-2|NA|NA|TRBV6-5
TGTGCCAGCAAAAACGGGGGGGGCCTCGGCTACACCTTC
CASKNGGGLGYTF
>TRBJ2-1|NA|NA|TRBV18
TGTGCCAGCTCGGACTACAGGGGCCCCTACAATGAGCAGTTCTTC
CASSDYRGPYNEQFF
>TRBJ1-5|NA|NA|TRBV27
TGTGCCAGCAGTTTTGTTGTAACTAACAGGGCCACTCAGCCCCAGCATTTT
CASSFVVTNRATQPQHF
>TRBJ2-7|NA|TRBD2|TRBV18
TGTGCCAGCTCCCGGGAGGGGAGAAACGAGCAGTACTTC
CASSREGRNEQYF
>TRBJ2-3|NA|NA|TRBV18
TGTGCCAGCTCACCATCTGGGCGGTTAGATACGCAGTATTTT
CASSPSGRLDTQYF
>TRBJ2-5|NA|NA|TRBV27
TGTGCCAGCAGTTCAAAAGGGGGGAAAGAGACCCAGTACTTC
CASSSKGGKETQYF
>TRBJ2-5|NA|TRBD2|TRBV29-1
TGCAGCGTCGTCGGGAGGGCAGGAGAGACCCAGTACTTC
CSVVGRAGETQYF
>TRBJ1-1|NA|NA|TRBV5-1
TGCGCCAGCAGCGCACTGACGGATGAAGCTTTCTTT
CASSALTDEAFF
>TRBJ1-1|NA|TRBD1|TRBV5-1
TGCGCCAGCAGCTTGGCCGGGACAGGGGGCTCGGCTGAAGCTTTCTTT
CASSLAGTGGSAEAFF
>TRBJ1-1|few|NA|TRBV30
TGTGCCTGGGGCAGGGAAATGAACACTGAAGCTTTCTTT
CAWGREMNTEAFF
>TRBJ2-3|NA|TRBD2|TRBV5-1
TGCGCCAGCAGCCGAATGACTAGCGGGACCTCAGATACGCAGTATTTT
CASSRMTSGTSDTQYF
>TRBJ1-1|NA|TRBD1|TRBV7-9
TGTGCCAGCAGCACGGGACAGGGGGACTATATGAACACTGAAGCTTTCTTT
CASSTGQGDYMNTEAFF
>TRBJ1-3|NA|TRBD1|TRBV6-6
TGTGCCAGCAGTCCTAGACAGGGGCAATTAAACACCATATATTTT
CASSPRQGQLNTIYF
>TRBJ2-5|NA|TRBD1|TRBV5-4
TGTGCCAGCAGCTCACCGGACAGGCAAGAGACCCAGTACTTC
CASSSPDRQETQYF
>TRBJ2-7|NA|NA|TRBV6-6
TGTGCCAGCAAGGCAGGGTTCCCCTACGAGCAGTACTTC
CASKAGFPYEQYF
>TRBJ1-3|NA|TRBD1|TRBV6-6
TGTGCCAGCAGGAGGGACAGCACTCACTCTGGAAACACCATATATTTT
CASRRDSTHSGNTIYF
>TRBJ2-1|NA|TRBD2|TRBV9
TGTGCCAGCAGCGCCCCAACCGGGACTAGCGGGAGCGATGAGCAGTTCTTC
CASSAPTGTSGSDEQFF
>TRBJ1-5|once|NA|TRBV28
TGTGCCAGCAGGCCGGGAGGGGAAAATCAGCCCCAGCATTTT
CASRPGGENQPQHF
>TRBJ2-5|NA|NA|TRBV30
TGTGCCTGGAGAGGTAGGGGAGAGACCCAGTACTTC
CAWRGRGETQYF
>TRBJ2-1|NA|NA|TRBV10-3
TGTGCCATCAGTGATTTCAATGAGCAGTTCTTC
CAISDFNEQFF
>TRBJ2-7|once|NA|TRBV6-6
TGTGCCAGCAGTGCGAACTACGAGCAGTACTTC
CASSANYEQYF
>TRBJ2-2|NA|NA|TRBV5-1
TGCGCCAGCACCTATGACGGCGTAAACACCGGGGAGCTGTTTTTT
CASTYDGVNTGELFF
>TRBJ2-5|NA|TRBD1|TRBV7-2
TGTGCCAGCAGCAGACAGGGACAAGAGACCCAGTACTTC
CASSRQGQETQYF
>TRBJ2-7|NA|TRBD1|TRBV6-1
TGTGCCAGCAGTGAAGCGGGGACAGCCTCCTACGAGCAGTACTTC
CASSEAGTASYEQYF
>TRBJ2-7|NA|NA|TRBV28
TGTGCCAGCAGTTTTAGGGGCGAGCAGTACTTC
CASSFRGEQYF
>TRBJ2-3|NA|NA|TRBV25-1
TGTGCCAGCAGTGAATACAAGCCAGATACGCAGTATTTT
CASSEYKPDTQYF
>TRBJ1-5|once|TRBD1|TRBV6-1
TGTGCCAGCACCCACGGGACAGGCAATCAGCCCCAGCATTTT
CASTHGTGNQPQHF
>TRBJ2-2|NA|NA|TRBV7-8
TGTGCCAGCAGCTTCCGGGGGAGTTTGACCGGGGAGCTGTTTTTT
CASSFRGSLTGELFF
>TRBJ1-5|NA|NA|TRBV28
TGTGCCAGCAGTTTATCACTGAAGGGCAATCAGCCCCAGCATTTT
CASSLSLKGNQPQHF
>TRBJ2-3|NA|TRBD2|TRBV29-1
TGCAGCGGGTACGGGACTAGCGGGAGGAGTAGCACAGATACGCAGTATTTT
CSGYGTSGRSSTDTQYF
>TRBJ2-7|NA|TRBD1|TRBV14
TGTGCCAGCAGCCAACCTGGGACAGGGGGAGATGAGCAGTACTTC
CASSQPGTGGDEQYF
>TRBJ2-1|NA|TRBD2|TRBV25-1
TGTGCCAGCAGTGGGGGGGGACTAGCTCCTAGCTCCTACAATGAGCAGTTCTTC
CASSGGGLAPSSYNEQFF
>TRBJ2-1|NA|NA|TRBV29-1
TGCAGCGTTATCTTAGGGGACCTCCTCTACAATGAGCAGTTCTTC
CSVILGDLLYNEQFF
>TRBJ1-5|NA|NA|TRBV6-6
TGTGCCAGCAGTTACACGGCCGGGAATAGCAATCAGCCCCAGCATTTT
CASSYTAGNSNQPQHF
>TRBJ1-2|NA|TRBD1|TRBV10-3
TGTGCCATCAGTACAGGGGGCCGCGCGGTTGTTGGCTACACCTTC
CAISTGGRAVVGYTF
>TRBJ1-4|NA|TRBD1|TRBV7-3
TGTGCCAGCAGCTTAGAGGGACAGGGGAAACTGTTTTTT
CASSLEGQGKLFF
>TRBJ2-5|NA|NA|TRBV5-1
TGCGCCAGCAGCTTGAATTTGGTCGGGAGAGAGACCCAGTACTTC
CASSLNLVGRETQYF
>TRBJ2-3|NA|NA|TRBV19
TGTGCCAGTAGCTCAGAATCGCCCCTAAGCACAGATACGCAGTATTTT
CASSSESPLSTDTQYF
>TRBJ2-3|once|NA|TRBV11-2
TGTGCCAGCAGCTTATTCCTAGCCGCAGATACGCAGTATTTT
CASSLFLAADTQYF